The 32 T cell receptor beta chains presented below share a single source sample, sequenced in a study of shared clonotypes between healthy human individuals. Using immunoSEQ multiplex PCR, the repertoire was profiled, and TCRdb retains in-frame clones only, with some absent. This table holds approximately 1.9 million clones, 85% to 95% found once. CD45RO-negative, CCR7-selected cells formed the naive CD8 fraction, which excluded terminally differentiated effector memory CD45RA+ cells. Sequenced input: naive CD8+ T cells from PBMCs. The origin of the receptors is a man younger than 35 in good health. Some clones in this sample may be carry-over from other donors' samples.

The genes are TRBV4-1 and TRBJ2-4, with 15 bases fitting TRBD2. Germline assignment: CDR1 MGHRA and CDR2 YSYEKL. The J segment lost 3 bases and the V segment lost 4 bases, leaving 4 bases of the junction unmatched. The CDR3 length is 17 residues. CDR3: CASSPRTSGRDKNIQYF. For the CDR3, the DNA is TGCGCCAGCAGCCCCAGGACTAGCGGGAGGGACAAAAACATTCAGTACTTC.

J is TRBJ2-7 and V is TRBV27; no firm D call. The CDR3 totals 14 residues. Trimming removed 4 bases from V and 5 bases from J, with 15 bases in between. CDR1 and CDR2 from the germline V gene are MNHEY and SMNVEV (reference sequence). Here the CDR3 reads CASSSLRSRHEQYF. DNA of the CDR3: TGTGCCAGCAGTTCCCTCCGGAGCCGCCACGAGCAGTACTTC.

This chain connects TRBV29-1 to TRBJ2-7, with TRBD2 as a possible D gene (5 bases). The germline V and J ends were trimmed by 2 bases and 4 bases, with 12 bases remaining between them. This CDR3 has 13 amino acids. Germline CDR1 and CDR2: SQVTM and ANQGSEA. CDR3 nucleotides: TGCAGCGTTGAAATACGGGGAACTTACGAGCAGTACTTC. This translates into CSVEIRGTYEQYF.

This clone came up a few times. The chain recombines TRBV7-9 with TRBJ2-7; possible D gene TRBD1, 6 bases. CDR1 and CDR2 from the germline V gene are SEHNR and FQNEAQ (reference sequence). The CDR3 sequence is 13 residues long. With 5 bases removed from V and 3 bases from J, the gap between germline ends came to 11 bases. The CDR3 sequence: CASSPWTDYEQYF. DNA of the CDR3: TGTGCCAGCAGCCCGTGGACAGACTACGAGCAGTACTTC. Variable domain in full (rest from reference TRBV7-9 and TRBJ2-7): DTGVSQNPRHKITKRGQNVTFRCDPISEHNRLYWYRQTLGQGPEFLTYFQNEAQLEKSRLLSDRFSAERPKGSFSTLEIQRTEQGDSAMYLCASSPWTDYEQYFGPGTRLTVT.

The CDR3 loop reads CASSARLAGANEQFF. The CDR3 region has the DNA TGTGCCAGCAGCGCACGACTAGCGGGAGCCAATGAGCAGTTCTTC. The chain uses TRBV9 and TRBJ2-1, with 12 bases lining up with TRBD2. The CDR3 length is 15 residues. Germline trimming cut 3 bases from V and 6 bases from J; bases unmatched to any gene: 4. Germline V gene lookup returns CDR1 SGDLS and CDR2 YYNGEE. The entire variable domain, with the rest obtained from reference TRBV9 and TRBJ2-1, is as follows: DSGVTQTPKHLITATGQRVTLRCSPRSGDLSVYWYQQSLDQGLQFLIQYYNGEERAKGNILERFSAQQFPDLHSELNLSSLELGDSALYFCASSARLAGANEQFFGPGTRLTVL.

The J gene is TRBJ2-7, the V gene TRBV28; D possibly corresponds to TRBD1 (6 bases). Germline CDR1 MDHEN, CDR2 SYDVKM. The CDR3 is 16 amino acids. The V end lost 0 bases, the J end lost 5 bases, and 17 bases lay between the germline ends. The CDR3 DNA sequence: TGTGCCAGCAGTTTATGGGGGGAACAGGGTAACAACGAGCAGTACTTC. It translates to CASSLWGEQGNNEQYF.

The sample holds one count of this clone. The V call is TRBV25-1, the J call TRBJ2-1; the match to TRBD1 covers 10 bases. This CDR3 region has 14 residues. Looked up from germline, CDR1 is MGHDK and CDR2 is SYGVNS. Unmatched junction bases numbered 3, after V lost 2 bases and J lost 8 bases. The CDR3 spells CASSEIGTGDEQFF. CDR3 DNA: TGTGCCAGCAGTGAAATAGGGACAGGGGATGAGCAGTTCTTC. The full variable domain, in which reference TRBV25-1 and TRBJ2-1 provide the parts outside the CDR3, is EADIYQTPRYLVIGTGKKITLECSQTMGHDKMYWYQQDPGMELHLIHYSYGVNSTEKGDLSSESTVSRIRTEHFPLTLESARPSHTSQYLCASSEIGTGDEQFFGPGTRLTVL.

The rearrangement links TRBV27 to TRBJ1-2, with TRBD1 as a possible D gene (6 bases). CDR1 MNHEY and CDR2 SMNVEV come from the germline V gene (reference sequence). Trimming pared 6 bases from V and 6 bases from J, leaving 20 bases between. CDR3 length equals 15 residues. The CDR3 nucleotides read TGTGCCAGCAGCCCAAAGGGTGGGGGGGCTCATGGCTACACCTTC. The encoded protein is CASSPKGGGAHGYTF.

The count of this clone is one. The chain combines TRBV6-1 with TRBJ2-7, with 11 bases lining up with TRBD2. Germline loops: CDR1 MNHNS, CDR2 SASEGT. Trimming at V came to 0 bases and at J to 3 bases, leaving 7 bases not matched to a gene. There are 17 residues in the CDR3. This chain's CDR3 is CASSEATSGSAFYEQYF. In DNA, the CDR3 is TGTGCCAGCAGTGAAGCAACTAGCGGGAGCGCGTTCTACGAGCAGTACTTC.

Of note for this clone: The junction departs from the called germline gene at one end, perhaps through a read error. This chain connects TRBV5-6 to TRBJ2-1, with a tentative D call TRBD2 (6 bases). This CDR3 is built from 16 residues. CDR1 is SGHDT, CDR2 YYEEEE, per germline. The CDR3 DNA is TGTGCTAGCAGCTTGGTTGCGGGGCCTTCCTACAATGAGCAGTTCTTC. Translating gives CASSLVAGPSYNEQFF.

On this clone itself: The sample contains more than one DNA sequence encoding this CDR3. The V call is TRBV30, the J call TRBJ2-7; D uncertain. This CDR3 has 12 amino acids. V dropped 1 base and J dropped 4 bases, with 8 bases sitting between them. Germline V lookup: CDR1 GTSNPN, CDR2 SVGIG (reference sequence). The chain's CDR3 is CAWSAVLYEQYF. In nucleotides, the CDR3 is TGTGCCTGGAGTGCGGTCCTATACGAGCAGTACTTC.

CDR3 amino acids: CASSLLPAPEQFF. As DNA, the CDR3 is TGTGCCAGCAGTTTACTTCCTGCCCCTGAGCAGTTCTTC. The chain uses TRBV27 and TRBJ2-1; D remains ambiguous. The ends were cut back, 2 bases at V and 9 bases at J, with 11 bases in the middle. Germline V gene sequence: CDR1 MNHEY, CDR2 SMNVEV (reference sequence). CDR3 length: 13 amino acids.

To note about this clone: The identical CDR3 is also encoded by other nucleotide sequences in the sample. The chain uses TRBV28 and TRBJ1-2, with TRBD1 matching 8 bases. Losses at the gene ends were 6 bases for V and 2 bases for J; bases not matched to a gene: 2. The CDR3 is 13 residues long. Germline-derived CDR1 and CDR2 are MDHEN and SYDVKM. CDR3 sequence: CASSRTGNYGYTF. The CDR3 nucleotides read TGTGCCAGCAGCCGGACAGGGAACTATGGCTACACCTTC.

The rearrangement uses TRBV9 and TRBJ2-7; tentatively, D is TRBD2 (6 bases). The CDR3 has 15 residues. Trimming removed 0 bases from V and 2 bases from J, with 12 bases in between. The germline V gene encodes CDR1 SGDLS and CDR2 YYNGEE. This CDR3 reads CASSVGLGRAYEQYF. In nucleotides, the CDR3 is TGTGCCAGCAGCGTAGGTCTCGGGAGAGCCTACGAGCAGTACTTC.

Details on this clone: Other nucleotide sequences in the sample specify the same CDR3. The chain recombines TRBV5-6 with TRBJ2-5, with D unresolved. There are 11 residues in the CDR3. Trimming took off 2 bases at V and 4 bases at J, with 3 bases between the two ends. Germline V lookup: CDR1 SGHDT, CDR2 YYEEEE. The CDR3: CASSFSETQYF. The DNA for the CDR3 is TGTGCCAGCAGCTTTTCAGAGACCCAGTACTTC.

The gene calls are TRBV2 and TRBJ2-6; perhaps TRBD1 as D (6 bases). Looked up from germline, CDR1 is SNHLY and CDR2 is FYNNEI. This CDR3 is built from 20 residues. V was pared by 8 bases and J by 0 bases, with 26 bases between. CDR3 sequence reads: CASVEVGTYPVYSGANVLTF. CDR3 coding DNA: TGTGCCAGCGTTGAAGTTGGGACATACCCCGTATACTCTGGGGCCAACGTCCTGACTTTC.

The V gene is TRBV9, the J gene TRBJ2-5, with D perhaps given as TRBD1 or TRBD2 (5 bases each). The germline V and J ends were trimmed by 2 bases and 9 bases, with 17 bases remaining between them. The germline gives CDR1 SGDLS, CDR2 YYNGEE. CDR3 length: 14 residues. CDR3 DNA: TGTGCCAGCAGCGTCGGGGACGGCTGGAGACCCCAGTACTTC. Translated, it gives CASSVGDGWRPQYF.

The CDR3 region has the DNA TGTGCCAGCAGTGAGGCAGGTGGCAGGGAGTTTGGAAACACCATATATTTT. Its translation is CASSEAGGREFGNTIYF. V usage is TRBV2 and J usage is TRBJ1-3, with D maybe TRBD1 (5 bases). Looked up from germline, CDR1 is SNHLY and CDR2 is FYNNEI. Trimming shortened V by 3 bases and J by 3 bases, and 18 bases separated the two germline ends. The CDR3 sequence is 17 residues long.

The gene calls are TRBV27 and TRBJ2-7, with 8 bases aligning to TRBD1. The V segment lost 5 bases and the J segment 2 bases; nucleotides outside the gene matches: 8. Germline V lookup: CDR1 MNHEY, CDR2 SMNVEV (reference sequence). This CDR3 contains 15 residues. The CDR3 sequence is CASSIGQGVTYEQYF. The CDR3 region has the DNA TGTGCCAGCAGTATAGGACAGGGCGTTACCTACGAGCAGTACTTC.

The chain recombines TRBV27 with TRBJ1-1; D call uncertain. The CDR3 loop spans 14 amino acids. CDR1 MNHEY and CDR2 SMNVEV come from the germline V gene (reference sequence). V was clipped by 3 bases and J by 7 bases, with 15 bases between them. Here the CDR3 DNA reads TGTGCCAGCAGTTTCTTTCAAGGCTGGGGTGAAGCTTTCTTT. Translation gives CASSFFQGWGEAFF.

The chain links TRBV4-1 to TRBJ2-3; 7 bases fit TRBD2. The CDR3 is 20 residues long. Looked up from germline, CDR1 is MGHRA and CDR2 is YSYEKL. Trimming at V came to 5 bases and at J to 0 bases, leaving 20 bases not matched to a gene. The CDR3 spells CASSLRLALRELSSTDTQYF. The CDR3 DNA reads TGCGCCAGCAGCTTGCGACTAGCATTGCGGGAACTCTCTAGCACAGATACGCAGTATTTT.

The chain has TRBV2 and TRBJ2-7; tentatively, D is TRBD1 (5 bases). The CDR3 is made up of 15 amino acids. Trimming removed 4 bases from V and 3 bases from J, with 16 bases in between. Germline V lookup: CDR1 SNHLY, CDR2 FYNNEI. The CDR3, as DNA: TGTGCCAGCAGTGGACAGCTTGTTGTGGTCTACGAGCAGTACTTC. Translated: CASSGQLVVVYEQYF. Full variable domain (rest looked up from reference TRBV2 and TRBJ2-7): EPEVTQTPSHQVTQMGQEVILRCVPISNHLYFYWYRQILGQKVEFLVSFYNNEISEKSEIFDDQFSVERPDGSNFTLKIRSTKLEDSAMYFCASSGQLVVVYEQYFGPGTRLTVT.

This chain connects TRBV19 to TRBJ1-5; D uncertain. V was trimmed by 3 bases and J by 6 bases, leaving 12 bases between them. Germline-derived CDR1 and CDR2 are LNHDA and SQIVND (reference sequence). This CDR3 comprises 14 residues. In DNA, the CDR3 is TGTGCCAGTAGTATTGCCCGGGGTCGTCAGCCCCAGCATTTT. Protein: CASSIARGRQPQHF.

This chain connects TRBV9 to TRBJ1-5, with TRBD1 matching 7 bases. The CDR3 runs 15 residues. From germline, CDR1 is SGDLS and CDR2 YYNGEE. Trimming at V came to 0 bases and at J to 4 bases, leaving 4 bases not matched to a gene. For the CDR3, the DNA is TGTGCCAGCAGCGTAGACGGGGACAGTAATCAGCCCCAGCATTTT. Encoded protein: CASSVDGDSNQPQHF.

The chain is built from TRBV29-1 and TRBJ2-5, with D unresolved. The assigned J gene may be wrong: the sequence end matches TRBJ2-7 better. The CDR3 is 11 amino acids. Germline V gene data show CDR1 as SQVTM and CDR2 as ANQGSEA. The CDR3 region has the DNA TGCAGCGTTGTGGCAGGAAGCGAGCAGTACTTC. It is translated as CSVVAGSEQYF.

CDR3 DNA: TGTGCCAGCAGCCCGGGGGGGGTGAACACTGAAGCTTTCTTT. Residues: CASSPGGVNTEAFF. The V gene is TRBV11-2, the J gene TRBJ1-1, with D perhaps matching TRBD1 (5 bases). The CDR3 has 14 residues. From germline, CDR1 is SGHAT and CDR2 FQNNGV. Trimming took off 5 bases at V and 0 bases at J, with 10 bases between the two ends.

The V and J genes are TRBV29-1 and TRBJ1-1, with 9 positions matching TRBD1. This CDR3 has 13 amino acids. After removal of 6 bases from V and 3 bases from J, the junction contained 5 bases not matched to a gene. Germline V gene data show CDR1 as SQVTM and CDR2 as ANQGSEA. The CDR3 spells CSVGTGFYTEAFF. CDR3 in DNA: TGCAGCGTGGGGACAGGGTTCTACACTGAAGCTTTCTTT.

This rearrangement joins TRBV27 to TRBJ2-2; D might be TRBD1 or TRBD2, each matching 6 bases. This CDR3 has 15 residues. The germline V gene encodes CDR1 MNHEY and CDR2 SMNVEV (reference sequence). With 6 bases removed from V and 5 bases from J, the gap between germline ends came to 16 bases. CDR3 amino acids: CASSRGTRGTGELFF. The CDR3, as DNA: TGTGCCAGCAGCCGGGGGACAAGGGGAACCGGGGAGCTGTTTTTT.

The genes are TRBV5-6 and TRBJ2-5; possible D gene TRBD2, 7 bases. CDR3 length: 16 residues. Germline V lookup: CDR1 SGHDT, CDR2 YYEEEE. V dropped 7 bases and J dropped 4 bases, with 23 bases sitting between them. CDR3 sequence: CASRPWGGAEGETQYF. Here the CDR3 DNA reads TGTGCCAGCCGCCCCTGGGGGGGGGCGGAGGGAGAGACCCAGTACTTC.

Note on this clone: The same CDR3 is also encoded by other DNA sequences in this sample. The V call is TRBV5-6, the J call TRBJ2-7; TRBD1 is a possible D gene (5 bases). The CDR3 is 12 amino acids. CDR1 is SGHDT and CDR2 is YYEEEE in the germline V gene. V lost 0 bases, J lost 5 bases, and 6 bases lay in between. CDR3 residues: CASSLEGNEQYF. The CDR3 region has the DNA TGTGCCAGCAGCTTGGAGGGGAACGAGCAGTACTTC.

This chain links TRBV9 with TRBJ2-1, with 9 bases fitting TRBD2. This CDR3 comprises 18 residues. CDR1 SGDLS and CDR2 YYNGEE come from the germline V gene. V lost 3 bases and J lost 0; bases outside the gene matches: 10. This chain's CDR3 is CASSEPLTSGDSYNEQFF. CDR3 nucleotide sequence: TGTGCCAGCAGCGAGCCCCTGACTAGCGGAGACTCCTACAATGAGCAGTTCTTC.

V usage is TRBV11-2 and J usage is TRBJ1-3, with a possible D match to TRBD1 (5 bases). This CDR3 comprises 13 residues. Germline V gene lookup returns CDR1 SGHAT and CDR2 FQNNGV. Deletions cut 3 bases from V and 6 bases from J, with 9 bases between. Written as DNA, the CDR3 is TGTGCCAGCAGCTTGACAGCGATAAACACCATATATTTT. Protein: CASSLTAINTIYF.